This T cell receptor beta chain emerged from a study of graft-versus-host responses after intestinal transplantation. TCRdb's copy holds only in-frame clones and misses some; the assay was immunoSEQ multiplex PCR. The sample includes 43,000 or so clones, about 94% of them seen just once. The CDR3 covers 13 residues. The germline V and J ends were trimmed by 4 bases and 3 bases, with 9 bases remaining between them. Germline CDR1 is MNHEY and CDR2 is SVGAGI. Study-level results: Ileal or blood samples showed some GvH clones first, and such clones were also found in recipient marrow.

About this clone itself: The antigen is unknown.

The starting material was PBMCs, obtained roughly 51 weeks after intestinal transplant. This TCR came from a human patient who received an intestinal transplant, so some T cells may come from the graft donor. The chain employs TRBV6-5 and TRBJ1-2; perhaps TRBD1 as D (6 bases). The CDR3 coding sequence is TGTGCCAGCAGTTTGGCAGGGGACTATGGCTACACCTTC. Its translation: CASSLAGDYGYTF.